A single T cell receptor (beta chain) is shown here with its context. What it recognizes is unknown. The CDR3 loop spans 16 amino acids. CDR1 and CDR2 from the germline V gene are KGHDR and SFDVKD. Researchers took RNA transcripts and amplified the TCR beta CDR3 regions from them. The HTBI primer set served for first-round RT-PCR of the TCR CDR3. Using its own MiXCR run on the multiplex PCR reads, TCRdb lists one record per CDR3 protein. The sample lists more than 500,000 distinct CDR3 sequences, 46% occurring once. This specimen comes from a study of T cells in Graves' hyperthyroidism and ophthalmopathy. Study-level findings and limits: Among clonotypes expanded in thyroid above 0.001, most were also found in blood. Ophthalmopathy onset followed model prediction by a median approximately six months.

Patients were excluded because of uncontrolled infection, other autoimmune disease, pregnancy or lactation. Orbital computed tomography, thyroid ultrasound, serum thyroxine and TRAb, and clinical symptoms together informed the diagnoses. This chain joins TRBV24-1 and TRBJ2-5, with 9 bases that match TRBD1. The source material was peripheral blood or thyroid tissue (not recorded which). This receptor was obtained from an adult woman with Graves' disease, either hyperthyroidism or ophthalmopathy (not recorded which). CDR3 nucleotide sequence: TGTGACGCCAGTGATTCGACAGGGGGATACCAAGAGACCCAGTACTTC. Its protein product is CDASDSTGGYQETQYF.